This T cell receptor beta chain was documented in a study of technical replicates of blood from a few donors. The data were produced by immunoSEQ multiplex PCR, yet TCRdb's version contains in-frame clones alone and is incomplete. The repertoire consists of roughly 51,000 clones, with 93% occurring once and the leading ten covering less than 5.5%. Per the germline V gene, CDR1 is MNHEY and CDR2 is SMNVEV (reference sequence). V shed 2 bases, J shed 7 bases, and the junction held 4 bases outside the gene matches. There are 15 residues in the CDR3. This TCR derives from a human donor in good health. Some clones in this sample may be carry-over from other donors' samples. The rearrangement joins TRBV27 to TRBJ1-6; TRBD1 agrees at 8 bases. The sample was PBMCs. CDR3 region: CASSLMGQANSPLHF. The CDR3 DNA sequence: TGTGCCAGCAGTTTAATGGGACAGGCCAATTCACCCCTCCACTTT.